What follows are 9 T cell receptor beta chains derived from one specimen sequenced in a study of T cells in localized non-small cell lung cancer. Assay used: immunoSEQ multiplex PCR; TCRdb lists only in-frame clones, some missing. In the table there are 35,000 to 50,000 clones, roughly nine tenths of which are singletons. The specimen comprised PBMCs, sampled before any cancer treatment. The receptors derive from a woman aged 40-75 years with stage II lung adenocarcinoma.

The chain uses TRBV14 and TRBJ2-5; the match to TRBD1 covers 7 bases. The CDR3 sequence is 15 residues long. The trim removed 4 bases at V and 2 bases at J, leaving 7 bases unmatched. Germline loops: CDR1 SGHDN, CDR2 FVKESK. This CDR3 is CASSPQQGSQETQYF. The CDR3 nucleotides are TGTGCCAGCAGCCCGCAACAGGGGAGTCAAGAGACCCAGTACTTC.

This chain connects TRBV28 to TRBJ2-7; D gene ambiguous. CDR3 size: 11 residues. V was clipped by 7 bases and J by 3 bases, with 7 bases between them. CDR1 and CDR2 from the germline V gene are MDHEN and SYDVKM. This CDR3 reads CASTADYEQYF. CDR3 DNA: TGTGCCAGCACCGCAGACTACGAGCAGTACTTC.

The rearrangement links TRBV6-1 to TRBJ1-2; unclear D gene. Germline values: CDR1 MNHNS, CDR2 SASEGT. The CDR3 contains 13 residues. The V and J ends lost 4 bases and 8 bases respectively, with 14 bases between them. This chain's CDR3 is CASSVDWGSGYTF. The DNA of the CDR3 is TGTGCCAGCAGTGTGGACTGGGGTTCGGGCTACACCTTC.

The chain employs TRBV6-1 and TRBJ1-3, with D possibly matching TRBD1 (6 bases). Germline CDR1 and CDR2: MNHNS and SASEGT. The V end lost 6 bases, the J end lost 2 bases, and 8 bases lay between the germline ends. This CDR3 is 13 amino acids long. As DNA, the CDR3 is TGTGCCAGCAGAGAGGGGGCTGGAAACACCATATATTTT. Its translation is CASREGAGNTIYF.

This clone was seen a few times. The genes are TRBV2 and TRBJ2-1; TRBD2 aligns across 7 bases. The ends lost 3 bases at V and 6 bases at J; junction bases unmatched: 5. Germline V lookup: CDR1 SNHLY, CDR2 FYNNEI. The length of the CDR3 is 14 residues. The chain's CDR3 is CASSDGLGPNEQFF. CDR3 sequence (DNA): TGTGCCAGCAGTGATGGACTAGGGCCCAATGAGCAGTTCTTC.

This chain connects TRBV28 to TRBJ2-7, with 7 positions matching TRBD1. The V and J ends lost 6 bases and 0 bases, in that order; junction bases with no gene match: 8. Germline assignment: CDR1 MDHEN and CDR2 SYDVKM. The CDR3 loop spans 15 amino acids. This CDR3 is CASSPDRVGSYEQYF. Here the CDR3 DNA reads TGTGCCAGCAGCCCCGACAGGGTAGGCTCCTACGAGCAGTACTTC.

The chain employs TRBV12-5 and TRBJ2-3, with TRBD2 matching 7 bases. There are 15 residues in the CDR3. The J segment lost 6 bases and the V segment lost 1 base, leaving 7 bases of the junction unmatched. Germline lookup yields CDR1 LGHNT and CDR2 FRNRAP. This CDR3 is CASGLGDYQADTQYF. In DNA, the CDR3 is TGTGCTAGTGGTTTGGGGGACTACCAAGCCGATACGCAGTATTTT.

As DNA, the CDR3 is TGTGCCAGCAGCCCGGAGGGCGATCAGCCCCAGCATTTT. Translated, it gives CASSPEGDQPQHF. The rearrangement joins TRBV6-4 to TRBJ1-5; D gene unclear. The CDR3 covers 13 residues. The germline V gene encodes CDR1 MRHNA and CDR2 SNTAGT. V lost 6 bases to trimming and J lost 5 bases, with 11 bases between them.

The gene calls are TRBV5-1 and TRBJ2-7; 9 bases fit TRBD2. The CDR3 loop spans 12 amino acids. The V gene's germline CDR1 is SGHRS and CDR2 YFSETQ. The V and J ends lost 8 bases and 3 bases, in that order; junction bases with no gene match: 3. CDR3 region: CASAGGHYEQYF. DNA of the CDR3: TGCGCCAGTGCGGGGGGGCACTACGAGCAGTACTTC.